This TCR beta chain was retrieved from a study of T cell responses to AZD1222 COVID-19 vaccine. Study background: Second-dose timings of about 4 or about 12 weeks were pooled.

Points on this clone: Its antigen is undetermined.

Sequenced by immunoSEQ multiplex PCR; TCRdb stores in-frame clones only, minus some. The sample has about 110,000 clones, 70% to 90% seen once; the top ten hold around 3%. The study's findings and limits: Donors were chiefly white British, with a greater number of females, and clonal diversity was perhaps underestimated.

The CDR3 is 15 amino acids. Germline V gene sequence: CDR1 MGHRA, CDR2 YSYEKL. V was shortened by 0 bases and J by 4 bases, with 12 bases between the two germline ends. The receptor's source is an adult in good health. The rearrangement joins TRBV4-1 to TRBJ1-2, with D tentatively TRBD1 (5 bases). This specimen was peripheral blood, taken on day 0 of AZD1222 vaccination. The CDR3 DNA reads TGCGCCAGCAGCCAAGATCGAGGGACGGTCTATGGCTACACCTTC. Protein: CASSQDRGTVYGYTF.